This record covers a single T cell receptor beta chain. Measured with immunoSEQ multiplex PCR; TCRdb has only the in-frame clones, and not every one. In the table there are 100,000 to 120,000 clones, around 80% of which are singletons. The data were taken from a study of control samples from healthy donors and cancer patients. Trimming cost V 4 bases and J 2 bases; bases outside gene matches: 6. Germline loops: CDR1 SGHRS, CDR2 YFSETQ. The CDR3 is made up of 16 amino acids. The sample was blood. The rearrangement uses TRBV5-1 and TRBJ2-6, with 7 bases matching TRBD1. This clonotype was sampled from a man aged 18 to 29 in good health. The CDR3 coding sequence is TGCGCCAGCAGCACCGCCGACAGGGCTGGGGCCAACGTCCTGACTTTC. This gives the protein CASSTADRAGANVLTF.